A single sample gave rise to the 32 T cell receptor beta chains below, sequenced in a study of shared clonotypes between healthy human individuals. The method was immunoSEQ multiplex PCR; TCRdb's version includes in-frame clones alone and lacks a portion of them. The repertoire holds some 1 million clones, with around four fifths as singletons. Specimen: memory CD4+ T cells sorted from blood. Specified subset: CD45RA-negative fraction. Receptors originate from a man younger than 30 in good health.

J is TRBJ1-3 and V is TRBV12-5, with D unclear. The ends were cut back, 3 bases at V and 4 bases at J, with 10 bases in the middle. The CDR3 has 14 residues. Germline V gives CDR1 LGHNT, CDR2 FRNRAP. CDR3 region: CASGLSGGGNTIYF. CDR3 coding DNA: TGTGCTAGTGGTTTAAGTGGAGGAGGAAACACCATATATTTT.

The CDR3 DNA reads TGTGCCAGCAGCCGGGCGGGGGGTTCACCCCTCCACTTT. This gives the protein CASSRAGGSPLHF. The J gene is TRBJ1-6, the V gene TRBV7-6; TRBD1 might be the D (5 bases). This CDR3 has 13 amino acids. Between the trimmed V and J ends, which lost 5 bases and 9 bases, there was a span of 11 bases. Germline V gene lookup returns CDR1 SGHVS and CDR2 FNYEAQ.

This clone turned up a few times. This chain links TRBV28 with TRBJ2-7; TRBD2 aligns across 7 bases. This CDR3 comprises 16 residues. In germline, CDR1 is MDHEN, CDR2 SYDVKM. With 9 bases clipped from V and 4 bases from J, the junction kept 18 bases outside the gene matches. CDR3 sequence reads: CASGLRRGSGGYEQYF. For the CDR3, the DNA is TGTGCCAGTGGCCTCCGGCGGGGGTCGGGTGGGTACGAGCAGTACTTC.

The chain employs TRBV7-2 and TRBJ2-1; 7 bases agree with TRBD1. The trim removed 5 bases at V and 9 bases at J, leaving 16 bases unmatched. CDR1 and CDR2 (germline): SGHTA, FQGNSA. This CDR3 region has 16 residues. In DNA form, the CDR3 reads TGTGCCAGCAGCATCAGGGGGAGTTGGAGGTCGGGTGAGCAGTTCTTC. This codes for CASSIRGSWRSGEQFF.

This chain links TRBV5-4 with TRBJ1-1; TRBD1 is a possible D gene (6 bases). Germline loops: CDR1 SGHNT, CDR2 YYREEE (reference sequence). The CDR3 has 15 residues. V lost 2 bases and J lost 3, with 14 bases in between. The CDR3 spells CASSFPWGADTEAFF. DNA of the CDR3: TGTGCCAGCAGCTTCCCGTGGGGGGCGGACACTGAAGCTTTCTTT.

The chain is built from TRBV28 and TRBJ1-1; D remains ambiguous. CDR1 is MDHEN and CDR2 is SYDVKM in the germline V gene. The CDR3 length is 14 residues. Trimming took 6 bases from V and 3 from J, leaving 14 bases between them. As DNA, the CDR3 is TGTGCCAGCAGCCCGAGGAGGGTTGACACTGAAGCTTTCTTT. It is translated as CASSPRRVDTEAFF.

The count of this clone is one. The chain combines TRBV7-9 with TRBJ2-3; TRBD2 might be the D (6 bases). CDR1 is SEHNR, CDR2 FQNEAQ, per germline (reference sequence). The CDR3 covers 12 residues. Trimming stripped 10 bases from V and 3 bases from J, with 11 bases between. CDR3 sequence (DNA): TGTGCCACCGGGCGGGGTACAGATACGCAGTATTTT. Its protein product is CATGRGTDTQYF.

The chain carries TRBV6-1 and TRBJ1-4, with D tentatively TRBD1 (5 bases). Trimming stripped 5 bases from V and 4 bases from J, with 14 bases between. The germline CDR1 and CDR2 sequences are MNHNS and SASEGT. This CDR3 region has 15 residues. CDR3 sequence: CASSRAGADNEKLFF. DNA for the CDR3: TGTGCCAGCAGTCGCGCCGGGGCTGATAATGAAAAACTGTTTTTT.

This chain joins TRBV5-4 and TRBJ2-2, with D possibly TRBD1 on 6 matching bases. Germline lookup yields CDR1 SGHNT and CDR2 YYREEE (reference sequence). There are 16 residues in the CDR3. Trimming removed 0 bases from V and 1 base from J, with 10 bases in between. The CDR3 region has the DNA TGTGCCAGCAGCTTGGAAACAGGGCTGAACACCGGGGAGCTGTTTTTT. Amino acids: CASSLETGLNTGELFF.

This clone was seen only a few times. In nucleotides, the CDR3 is TGCGCCAGCAGCCAAGATCGCCGGCTAGTAGCCCGGGAGACCCAGTACTTC. Its translation: CASSQDRRLVARETQYF. This rearrangement joins TRBV4-1 to TRBJ2-5, with no clear D. Germline CDR1 is MGHRA and CDR2 is YSYEKL. This CDR3 region has 17 residues. Trimming removed 0 bases at V and 5 bases at J, with 19 bases between.

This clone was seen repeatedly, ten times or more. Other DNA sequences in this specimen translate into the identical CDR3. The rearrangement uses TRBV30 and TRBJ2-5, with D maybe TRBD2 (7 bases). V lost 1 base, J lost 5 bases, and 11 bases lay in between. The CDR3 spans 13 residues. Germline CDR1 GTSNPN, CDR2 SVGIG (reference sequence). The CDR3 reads CAWSGRGGETQYF. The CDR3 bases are TGTGCCTGGAGTGGTAGGGGGGGGGAGACCCAGTACTTC.

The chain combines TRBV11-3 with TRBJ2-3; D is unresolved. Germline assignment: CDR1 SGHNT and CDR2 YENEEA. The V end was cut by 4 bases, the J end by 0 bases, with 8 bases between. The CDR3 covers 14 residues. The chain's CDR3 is CASSSRSSTDTQYF. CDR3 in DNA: TGTGCCAGCAGCTCCCGATCTAGCACAGATACGCAGTATTTT.

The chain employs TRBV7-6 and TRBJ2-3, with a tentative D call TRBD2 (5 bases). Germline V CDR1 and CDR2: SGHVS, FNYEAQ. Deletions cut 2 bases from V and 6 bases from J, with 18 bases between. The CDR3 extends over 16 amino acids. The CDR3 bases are TGTGCCAGCAGCTTAATCGGGTCTAGCCCTCAGGATACGCAGTATTTT. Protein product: CASSLIGSSPQDTQYF. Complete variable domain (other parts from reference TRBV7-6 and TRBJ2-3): GAGVSQSPRYKVTKRGQDVALRCDPISGHVSLYWYRQALGQGPEFLTYFNYEAQQDKSGLPNDRFSAERPEGSISTLTIQRTEQRDSAMYRCASSLIGSSPQDTQYFGPGTRLTVL.

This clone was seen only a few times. The CDR3 sequence is CASSLSGSETQYF. Here the CDR3 DNA reads TGTGCCAGCAGCTTAAGCGGGAGTGAGACCCAGTACTTC. The chain recombines TRBV5-4 with TRBJ2-5; 8 positions agree with TRBD2. Trimming cost V 2 bases and J 5 bases; bases outside gene matches: 2. The CDR3 loop spans 13 amino acids. Germline-derived CDR1 and CDR2 are SGHNT and YYREEE (reference sequence).

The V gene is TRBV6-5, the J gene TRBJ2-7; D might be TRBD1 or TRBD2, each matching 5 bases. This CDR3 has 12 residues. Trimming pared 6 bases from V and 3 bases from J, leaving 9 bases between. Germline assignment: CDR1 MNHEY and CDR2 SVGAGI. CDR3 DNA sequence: TGTGCCAGCAGGGGACGGTACTACGAGCAGTACTTC. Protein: CASRGRYYEQYF.

CDR3 sequence: CASSLMGARDTGELFF. CDR3 nucleotide sequence: TGTGCCAGCAGCTTAATGGGGGCGCGAGACACCGGGGAGCTGTTTTTT. V usage is TRBV7-6 and J usage is TRBJ2-2; the D gene is possibly TRBD1 (6 bases). Trimming left V 2 bases short and J 3 bases short, with 13 bases between. Looked up from germline, CDR1 is SGHVS and CDR2 is FNYEAQ. The CDR3 runs to 16 residues.

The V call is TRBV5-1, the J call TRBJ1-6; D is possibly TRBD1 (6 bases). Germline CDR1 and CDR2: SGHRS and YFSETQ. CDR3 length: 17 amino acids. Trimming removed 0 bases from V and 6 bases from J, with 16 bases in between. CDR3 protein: CASSLEFSQGPNSPLHF. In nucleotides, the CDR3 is TGCGCCAGCAGCTTGGAATTTAGTCAGGGGCCTAATTCACCCCTCCACTTT.

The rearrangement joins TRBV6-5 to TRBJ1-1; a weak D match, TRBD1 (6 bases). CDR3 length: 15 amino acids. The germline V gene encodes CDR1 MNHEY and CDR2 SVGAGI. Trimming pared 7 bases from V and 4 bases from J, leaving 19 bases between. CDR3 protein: CASTSRGGVGTEAFF. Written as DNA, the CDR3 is TGTGCCAGCACCTCAAGGGGGGGGGTTGGCACTGAAGCTTTCTTT.

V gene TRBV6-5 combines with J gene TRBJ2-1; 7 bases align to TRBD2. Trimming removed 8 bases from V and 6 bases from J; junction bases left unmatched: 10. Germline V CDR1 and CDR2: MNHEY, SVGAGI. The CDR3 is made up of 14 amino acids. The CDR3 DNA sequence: TGTGCCAGCGGGGCTAGCGGACCCTTCAATGAGCAGTTCTTC. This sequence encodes CASGASGPFNEQFF.

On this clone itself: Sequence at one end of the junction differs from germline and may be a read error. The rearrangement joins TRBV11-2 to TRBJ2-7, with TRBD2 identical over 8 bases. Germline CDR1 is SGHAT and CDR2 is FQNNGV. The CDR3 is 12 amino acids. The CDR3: CASSLGTGGLTF. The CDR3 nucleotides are TGTGCCAGCAGCCTCGGTACGGGAGGGCTCACCTTC.

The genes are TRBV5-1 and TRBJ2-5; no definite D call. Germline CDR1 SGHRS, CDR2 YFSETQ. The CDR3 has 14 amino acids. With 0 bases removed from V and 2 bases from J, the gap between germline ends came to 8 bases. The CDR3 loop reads CASSLGQNQETQYF. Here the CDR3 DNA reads TGCGCCAGCAGCTTGGGTCAGAATCAAGAGACCCAGTACTTC.

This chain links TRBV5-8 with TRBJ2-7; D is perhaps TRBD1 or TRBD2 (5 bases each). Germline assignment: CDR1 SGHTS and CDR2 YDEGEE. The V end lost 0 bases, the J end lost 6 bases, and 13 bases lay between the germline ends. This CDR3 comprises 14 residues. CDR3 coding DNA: TGTGCCAGCAGCTTGGCTGTGGGTGGGGGCGAGCAGTACTTC. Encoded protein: CASSLAVGGGEQYF.

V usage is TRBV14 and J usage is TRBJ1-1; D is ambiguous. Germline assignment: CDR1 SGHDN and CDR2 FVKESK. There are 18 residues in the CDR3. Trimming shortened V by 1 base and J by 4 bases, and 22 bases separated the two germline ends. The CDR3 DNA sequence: TGTGCCAGCAGCCAAGGCGGATCATTCGGGCTGTGGGGCACTGAAGCTTTCTTT. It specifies CASSQGGSFGLWGTEAFF.

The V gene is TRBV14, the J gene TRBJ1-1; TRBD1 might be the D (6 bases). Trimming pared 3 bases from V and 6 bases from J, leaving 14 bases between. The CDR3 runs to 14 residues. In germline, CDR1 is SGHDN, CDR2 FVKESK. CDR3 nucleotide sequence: TGTGCCAGCAGCCATCGGACGGGGGGCGCTGAAGCTTTCTTT. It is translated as CASSHRTGGAEAFF. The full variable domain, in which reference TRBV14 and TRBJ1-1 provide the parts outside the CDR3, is EAGVTQFPSHSVIEKGQTVTLRCDPISGHDNLYWYRRVMGKEIKFLLHFVKESKQDESGMPNNRFLAERTGGTYSTLKVQPAELEDSGVYFCASSHRTGGAEAFFGQGTRLTVV.

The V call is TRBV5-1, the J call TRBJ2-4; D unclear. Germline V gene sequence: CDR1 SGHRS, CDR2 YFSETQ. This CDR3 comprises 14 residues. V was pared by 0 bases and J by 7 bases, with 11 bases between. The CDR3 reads CASSLALGSNIQYF. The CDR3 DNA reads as TGCGCCAGCAGCTTGGCCCTGGGATCGAACATTCAGTACTTC.

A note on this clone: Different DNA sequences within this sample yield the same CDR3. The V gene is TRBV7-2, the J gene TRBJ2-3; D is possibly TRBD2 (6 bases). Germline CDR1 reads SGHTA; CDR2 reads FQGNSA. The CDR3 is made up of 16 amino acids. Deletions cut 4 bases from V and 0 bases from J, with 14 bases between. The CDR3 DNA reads TGTGCCAGCAGCTCCCTCGCGGGGCTAAGCACAGATACGCAGTATTTT. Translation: CASSSLAGLSTDTQYF.

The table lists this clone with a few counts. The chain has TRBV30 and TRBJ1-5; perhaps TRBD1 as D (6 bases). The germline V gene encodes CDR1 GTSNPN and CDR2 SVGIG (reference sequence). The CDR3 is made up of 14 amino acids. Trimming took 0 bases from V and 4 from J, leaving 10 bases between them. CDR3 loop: CAWSVGQPNQPQHF. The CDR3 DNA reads TGTGCCTGGAGTGTTGGACAGCCGAATCAGCCCCAGCATTTT.

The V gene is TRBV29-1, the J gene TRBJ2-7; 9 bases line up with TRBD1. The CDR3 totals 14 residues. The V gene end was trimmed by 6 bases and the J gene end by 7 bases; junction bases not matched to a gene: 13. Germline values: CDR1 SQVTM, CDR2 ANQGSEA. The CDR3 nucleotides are TGCAGCGTAGAGACAGGACAGGGGACGCGAGAGCAGTACTTC. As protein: CSVETGQGTREQYF.

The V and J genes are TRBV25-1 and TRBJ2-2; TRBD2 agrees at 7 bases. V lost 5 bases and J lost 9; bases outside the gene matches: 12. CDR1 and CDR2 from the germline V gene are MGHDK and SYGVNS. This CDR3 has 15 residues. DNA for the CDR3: TGTGCCAGCAGTACCCCGGAAGCGGGAAGGCGGGAGCTGTTTTTT. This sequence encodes CASSTPEAGRRELFF.

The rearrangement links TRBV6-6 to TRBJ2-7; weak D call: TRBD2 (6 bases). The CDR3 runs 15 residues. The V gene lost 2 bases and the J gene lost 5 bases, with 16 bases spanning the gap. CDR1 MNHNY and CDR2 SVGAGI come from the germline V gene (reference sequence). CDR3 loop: CASSYGTLARNEQYF. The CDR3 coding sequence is TGTGCCAGCAGTTACGGGACTCTCGCGAGAAACGAGCAGTACTTC.

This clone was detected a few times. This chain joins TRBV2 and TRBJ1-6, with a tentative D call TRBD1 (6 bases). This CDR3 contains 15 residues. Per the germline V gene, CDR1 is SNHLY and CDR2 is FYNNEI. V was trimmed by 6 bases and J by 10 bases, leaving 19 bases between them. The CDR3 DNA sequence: TGTGCCAGCAGCCAAACGGGGAAAGGGGGATCACCCCTCCACTTT. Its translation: CASSQTGKGGSPLHF.

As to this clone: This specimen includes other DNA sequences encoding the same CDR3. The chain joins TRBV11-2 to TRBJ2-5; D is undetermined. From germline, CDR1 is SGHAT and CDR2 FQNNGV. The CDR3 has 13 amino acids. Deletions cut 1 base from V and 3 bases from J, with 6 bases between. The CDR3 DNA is TGTGCCAGCAGCTTAGGCTTAAAAGAGACCCAGTACTTC. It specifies CASSLGLKETQYF.